The rows below give T cell receptor beta chains drawn from one sample of a study of OX40 agonist ivuxolimab in advanced cancers. Sequenced by immunoSEQ multiplex PCR; TCRdb stores in-frame clones only, minus some. The sample lists tens of thousands of clones; 91% were seen once. Source: CD4+ or CD8+ T cells sorted from blood, taken in a trial of the OX40 agonist ivuxolimab. The receptors derive from an adult with an advanced solid tumor such as melanoma, head and neck, liver or kidney cancer. The CDR3 runs from the conserved cysteine through the conserved F or W. A D gene is named only where the DNA matches it firmly. Clone size, where shown, is once, few, many, or a class for clones that have expanded.

v_call: TRBV30
j_call: TRBJ2-2
clone_size: -
d_call: -
cdr3_length: 13
cdr3_aa: CAWSPSDSGELFF
cdr3_nt: TGTGCCTGGAGTCCTTCGGATTCCGGGGAGCTGTTTTTT

v_call: TRBV11-2
j_call: TRBJ1-3
clone_size: -
d_call: -
cdr3_length: 18
cdr3_aa: CASSLVGFTDPSGNTIYF
cdr3_nt: TGTGCCAGCAGCTTAGTCGGGTTCACGGACCCCTCTGGAAACACCATATATTTT

v_call: TRBV15
j_call: TRBJ2-3
clone_size: -
d_call: -
cdr3_length: 11
cdr3_aa: CATSRIDTQYF
cdr3_nt: TGTGCCACCAGCAGAATAGATACGCAGTATTTT

v_call: TRBV11-3
j_call: TRBJ2-7
clone_size: -
d_call: -
cdr3_length: 13
cdr3_aa: CASSVRVTYEQYF
cdr3_nt: TGTGCCAGCAGCGTCAGGGTTACCTACGAGCAGTACTTC

v_call: TRBV18
j_call: TRBJ2-7
clone_size: -
d_call: TRBD1
cdr3_length: 17
cdr3_aa: CASSPSGRRDREYEQYF
cdr3_nt: TGTGCCAGCTCACCAAGTGGACGCCGGGACAGGGAATACGAGCAGTACTTC

v_call: TRBV2
j_call: TRBJ1-1
clone_size: -
d_call: TRBD1
cdr3_length: 14
cdr3_aa: CASKMDRENTEAFF
cdr3_nt: TGTGCCAGCAAGATGGACAGGGAGAACACTGAAGCTTTCTTT

v_call: TRBV23-1
j_call: TRBJ2-1
clone_size: once
d_call: -
cdr3_length: 15
cdr3_aa: CASSRTESSYNEQFF
cdr3_nt: TGCGCCAGCAGTCGCACAGAGAGCTCCTACAATGAGCAGTTCTTC

v_call: TRBV14
j_call: TRBJ2-3
clone_size: -
d_call: -
cdr3_length: 17
cdr3_aa: CASSQDGKTRSTDTQYF
cdr3_nt: TGTGCCAGCAGCCAAGATGGGAAGACACGAAGCACAGATACGCAGTATTTT

v_call: TRBV7-6
j_call: TRBJ2-5
clone_size: -
d_call: -
cdr3_length: 14
cdr3_aa: CASSLAAGRETQYF
cdr3_nt: TGTGCCAGCAGCTTAGCGGCAGGGAGGGAGACCCAGTACTTC

v_call: TRBV7-3
j_call: TRBJ2-1
clone_size: -
d_call: -
cdr3_length: 13
cdr3_aa: CASSFLDTHEQFF
cdr3_nt: TGTGCCAGCAGCTTTCTAGATACCCATGAGCAGTTCTTC

v_call: TRBV9
j_call: TRBJ2-7
clone_size: -
d_call: -
cdr3_length: 18
cdr3_aa: CASSVERGCVTIWYEQYF
cdr3_nt: TGTGCCAGCAGCGTAGAAAGGGGATGCGTGACAATTTGGTACGAGCAGTACTTC

v_call: TRBV6-4
j_call: TRBJ1-1
clone_size: -
d_call: -
cdr3_length: 13
cdr3_aa: CASSESLNTEAFF
cdr3_nt: TGTGCCAGCAGTGAAAGTTTGAACACTGAAGCTTTCTTT

v_call: TRBV1
j_call: TRBJ1-1
clone_size: -
d_call: -
cdr3_length: 13
cdr3_aa: CTSSQDYGTEAFF
cdr3_nt: TGCACCAGCAGCCAAGATTATGGCACTGAAGCTTTCTTT

v_call: TRBV6-5
j_call: TRBJ1-3
clone_size: -
d_call: -
cdr3_length: 15
cdr3_aa: CASSYGGTGGDTIYF
cdr3_nt: TGTGCCAGCAGTTACGGGGGGACCGGGGGGGACACCATATATTTT

v_call: TRBV5-5
j_call: TRBJ2-7
clone_size: -
d_call: TRBD2
cdr3_length: 16
cdr3_aa: CASSPTSGGALQEQYF
cdr3_nt: TGTGCCAGCAGCCCCACTAGCGGGGGGGCTCTTCAAGAGCAGTACTTC

v_call: TRBV7-9
j_call: TRBJ1-2
clone_size: -
d_call: -
cdr3_length: 12
cdr3_aa: CASSPDRYGYTF
cdr3_nt: TGTGCCAGCAGTCCTGACAGATATGGCTACACCTTC

v_call: TRBV30
j_call: TRBJ1-4
clone_size: -
d_call: -
cdr3_length: 15
cdr3_aa: CAWSAGMSTNEKLFF
cdr3_nt: TGTGCCTGGAGTGCAGGGATGTCAACTAATGAAAAACTGTTTTTT

v_call: TRBV6-1
j_call: TRBJ1-6
clone_size: -
d_call: TRBD1
cdr3_length: 14
cdr3_aa: CASSDQDRGSPLHF
cdr3_nt: TGTGCCAGCAGTGATCAGGACAGGGGTTCACCCCTCCACTTT

v_call: TRBV6-5
j_call: TRBJ1-2
clone_size: -
d_call: -
cdr3_length: 15
cdr3_aa: CASSKNRQNNYGYTF
cdr3_nt: TGTGCCAGCAGTAAGAACAGGCAGAATAACTATGGCTACACCTTC